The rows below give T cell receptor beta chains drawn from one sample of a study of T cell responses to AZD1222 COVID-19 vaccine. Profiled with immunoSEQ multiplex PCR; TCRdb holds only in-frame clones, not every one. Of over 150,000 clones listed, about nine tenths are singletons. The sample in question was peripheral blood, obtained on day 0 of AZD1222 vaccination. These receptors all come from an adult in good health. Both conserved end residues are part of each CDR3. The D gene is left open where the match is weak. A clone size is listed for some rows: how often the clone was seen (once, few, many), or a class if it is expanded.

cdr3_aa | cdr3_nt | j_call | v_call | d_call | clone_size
CASSSSANYGYTF | TGTGCCAGCAGTTCGTCCGCTAACTATGGCTACACCTTC | TRBJ1-2 | TRBV12-3/TRBV12-4 | . | .
CASSLETGGSGYTF | TGCGCCAGCAGCCTAGAAACAGGGGGCAGTGGCTACACCTTC | TRBJ1-2 | TRBV4-1 | TRBD1 | .
CASRPQGNNQPQHF | TGTGCCAGTCGACCCCAGGGGAACAATCAGCCCCAGCATTTT | TRBJ1-5 | TRBV19 | . | .
CASSHRRQGAYEQYF | TGTGCCAGCAGCCACCGTAGACAGGGGGCCTACGAGCAGTACTTC | TRBJ2-7 | TRBV3-1/TRBV3-2 | TRBD1 | .
CASRLGTPVGRADTQYF | TGTGCCAGCCGTTTGGGGACACCCGTGGGAAGGGCAGATACGCAGTATTTT | TRBJ2-3 | TRBV7-9 | . | .
CASSERASGSRNTQYF | TGTGCCAGCAGTGAAAGGGCTAGCGGGAGTCGAAATACGCAGTATTTT | TRBJ2-3 | TRBV2 | TRBD2 | .
CASSVVEGYGYTF | TGTGCCAGCAGCGTAGTGGAGGGCTATGGCTACACCTTC | TRBJ1-2 | TRBV9 | . | .
CASSPGTAPAYSNQPQHF | TGTGCCAGTAGTCCCGGGACAGCGCCGGCTTATAGCAATCAGCCCCAGCATTTT | TRBJ1-5 | TRBV19 | TRBD1 | .
CASTLRGFGEAFF | TGTGCCAGCACCCTTAGAGGGTTCGGTGAAGCTTTCTTT | TRBJ1-1 | TRBV6-5 | . | .
CAWSLTGDEQYF | TGTGCCTGGAGCCTAACAGGGGACGAGCAGTACTTC | TRBJ2-7 | TRBV30 | TRBD1 | .
CASYPRGRPETQYF | TGTGCCAGCTATCCACGCGGCAGGCCAGAGACCCAGTACTTC | TRBJ2-5 | TRBV3-1/TRBV3-2 | . | .
CASSFLQGPYEQYF | TGTGCCAGCAGCTTTCTCCAGGGTCCCTACGAGCAGTACTTC | TRBJ2-7 | TRBV7-8 | . | .
CASSRDSSYEQYF | TGTGCCAGCAGTCGGGACAGTTCCTACGAGCAGTACTTC | TRBJ2-7 | TRBV27 | TRBD1 | .
CASRSRPGQGSTGELFF | TGCGCCAGCAGGTCACGACCGGGACAGGGATCCACCGGGGAGCTGTTTTTT | TRBJ2-2 | TRBV4-3 | TRBD1 | .
CASSLTGRGETQYF | TGTGCCAGCAGCTTAACCGGCAGGGGAGAGACCCAGTACTTC | TRBJ2-5 | TRBV7-2 | . | .
CASSTFREADTQYF | TGTGCCAGCTCAACCTTTCGGGAAGCGGATACGCAGTATTTT | TRBJ2-3 | TRBV18 | . | .
CASSDGLAGGAQYF | TGTGCCAGCAGCGACGGACTAGCGGGGGGGGCCCAGTACTTC | TRBJ2-5 | TRBV6-2/TRBV6-3 | TRBD2 | .
CASSKTGSSYEQYF | TGCGCCAGCAGTAAGACAGGGAGCTCCTACGAGCAGTACTTC | TRBJ2-7 | TRBV10-2 | TRBD1 | .
CSLRGQNSYNEQFF | TGCAGCCTCAGGGGGCAGAACTCCTACAATGAGCAGTTCTTC | TRBJ2-1 | TRBV29-1 | TRBD1 | .
CASRRDIPNYGYTF | TGTGCCAGCAGGAGGGACATACCTAACTATGGCTACACCTTC | TRBJ1-2 | TRBV2 | . | .
CASSLLPSTSYNSPLHF | TGTGCCAGCAGTTTATTGCCAAGCACCTCCTATAATTCACCCCTCCACTTT | TRBJ1-6 | TRBV27 | . | few
CASSPNAVRGEAFF | TGTGCCAGCTCACCAAATGCAGTACGCGGAGAGGCTTTCTTT | TRBJ1-1 | TRBV18 | . | .
CSGSRSGVWETQYF | TGCAGCGGGTCGCGATCAGGGGTGTGGGAGACCCAGTACTTC | TRBJ2-5 | TRBV29-1 | . | .
CASSVDPERNTEAFF | TGTGCCAGCAGCGTAGATCCCGAAAGGAACACTGAAGCTTTCTTT | TRBJ1-1 | TRBV9 | . | .
CASRTNRYNEQFF | TGTGCCAGCAGGACAAACAGGTACAATGAGCAGTTCTTC | TRBJ2-1 | TRBV6-5 | . | .
CASSPGTGGSEAFF | TGCGCCAGCAGCCCCGGGACAGGGGGATCTGAAGCTTTCTTT | TRBJ1-1 | TRBV4-1 | TRBD1 | .
CASSPRTGENTEAFF | TGTGCCAGCTCACCCCGGACAGGGGAAAACACTGAAGCTTTCTTT | TRBJ1-1 | TRBV18 | TRBD1 | .
CASAPTGGHSPLHF | TGTGCTAGTGCTCCGACAGGGGGCCATTCACCCCTCCACTTT | TRBJ1-6 | TRBV12-5 | TRBD1 | .
CASSESHSGANVLTF | TGTGCCAGCAGTGAAAGTCACTCTGGGGCCAACGTCCTGACTTTC | TRBJ2-6 | TRBV2 | . | .
CAWKGQGNTIYF | TGTGCCTGGAAGGGACAAGGAAACACCATATATTTT | TRBJ1-3 | TRBV30 | . | once
CASSQWAGGMNTEAFF | TGTGCCAGCAGCCAATGGGCAGGGGGCATGAACACTGAAGCTTTCTTT | TRBJ1-1 | TRBV14 | TRBD1 | .
CASSLVDSGVYEQYF | TGTGCCAGCAGCTTAGTTGATAGCGGGGTCTACGAGCAGTACTTC | TRBJ2-7 | TRBV11-2 | TRBD2 | .
CASSRPGTGELDTQYF | TGTGCCAGCAGCCGTCCCGGGACAGGGGAATTAGATACGCAGTATTTT | TRBJ2-3 | TRBV9 | TRBD1 | .
CASSVASGGVNTGELFF | TGTGCCAGCAGCGTAGCTAGCGGGGGAGTCAACACCGGGGAGCTGTTTTTT | TRBJ2-2 | TRBV9 | TRBD2 | .
CASSHQPGQTYEQYF | TGTGCCAGCAGCCATCAACCGGGCCAGACCTACGAGCAGTACTTC | TRBJ2-7 | TRBV14 | . | .
CASESLNTGELFF | TGTGCCAGTGAGAGTCTCAACACCGGGGAGCTGTTTTTT | TRBJ2-2 | TRBV25-1 | . | .
CASSARRGAKPFRGISYEQYF | TGTGCCAGCAGTGCAAGACGGGGGGCAAAACCCTTCAGGGGAATCTCCTACGAGCAGTACTTC | TRBJ2-7 | TRBV28 | . | .
CASSYSMYQPQHF | TGTGCCAGCAGTTACTCTATGTATCAGCCCCAGCATTTT | TRBJ1-5 | TRBV6-5 | . | .
CASSLGTSLREQFF | TGTGCCAGCAGTTTGGGAACTAGTCTTCGTGAACAGTTCTTC | TRBJ2-1 | TRBV27 | . | .
CASSLDGNYGYTF | TGTGCCAGCAGTTTGGACGGAAACTATGGCTACACCTTC | TRBJ1-2 | TRBV7-9 | . | .
CASSWGQHTDTQYF | TGTGCCAGCAGCTGGGGACAGCACACAGATACGCAGTATTTT | TRBJ2-3 | TRBV7-9 | TRBD1 | once
CASSLASWSQETQYF | TGTGCCAGCAGCTTGGCGAGTTGGTCCCAAGAGACCCAGTACTTC | TRBJ2-5 | TRBV5-5 | . | .
CASSEVWSFGSPLHF | TGTGCCAGCAGTGAAGTCTGGTCTTTCGGTTCACCCCTCCACTTT | TRBJ1-6 | TRBV6-1 | . | .
CALRGIRTEAFF | TGTGCCCTGCGGGGAATTCGGACTGAAGCTTTCTTT | TRBJ1-1 | TRBV30 | . | .
CASREDRGILQPQHF | TGCGCCAGCAGGGAGGACAGGGGCATTTTACAGCCCCAGCATTTT | TRBJ1-5 | TRBV10-1 | TRBD1 | .
CASSPLGPGGYTF | TGTGCCAGCTCACCGCTTGGACCGGGTGGCTACACCTTC | TRBJ1-2 | TRBV18 | . | once
CASSQPGRGGPLGEQFF | TGTGCCAGCAGCCAACCCGGACGGGGCGGCCCCCTCGGCGAGCAGTTCTTC | TRBJ2-1 | TRBV4-2 | . | .
CASSLQVTRGTEAFF | TGTGCCAGCAGCCTCCAAGTAACCCGAGGCACTGAAGCTTTCTTT | TRBJ1-1 | TRBV11-2 | . | .
CASSNNRASAYF | TGTGCCAGCAGTAATAACAGGGCCTCGGCGTACTTC | TRBJ2-7 | TRBV2 | . | .
CASSGIQETQYF | TGTGCCAGCAGTGGAATCCAAGAGACCCAGTACTTC | TRBJ2-5 | TRBV11-2 | . | .
CASSQDSDTQYF | TGCGCCAGCAGCCAAGATTCAGATACGCAGTATTTT | TRBJ2-3 | TRBV4-3 | . | .
CASRTSYADTQYF | TGTGCCAGCAGGACTAGCTACGCAGATACGCAGTATTTT | TRBJ2-3 | TRBV7-9 | TRBD2 | .
CASSLVGHTYEQYF | TGTGCCAGCAGCTTGGTGGGACATACCTACGAGCAGTACTTC | TRBJ2-7 | TRBV5-6 | . | .